Below, 18 T cell receptor beta chains from the same sample are listed, as sequenced in a study of PD-L1 blockade in urothelial cancer (dated by TCRdb to about 2017). Library prep was done by the immunoSEQ multiplex PCR assay. Not all clones reach the TCRdb copy of this immuneACCESS table, which keeps in-frame sequences only. Checked studies attribute under half of the gap to unresolved V genes and leave the rest unexplained. This sample is represented by about 88,000 clones; roughly 90% of them were singletons. The top ten constitute more than 8% of the sample. The sequencing used PBMCs, collected around atezolizumab (anti-PD-L1) treatment. These receptors came from a man aged 55 to 70 with urothelial cancer.

CDR3 nucleotides: TGTGCCACCCGAGGAGGCCCTAATGAAAAACTGTTTTTT. This encodes CATRGGPNEKLFF. V usage is TRBV19 and J usage is TRBJ1-4; no clear D gene. From germline, CDR1 is LNHDA and CDR2 SQIVND (reference sequence). Trimming removed 10 bases at V and 3 bases at J, with 12 bases between. This CDR3 has 13 amino acids.

The chain uses TRBV6-5 and TRBJ2-4; D is undetermined. Germline CDR1 is MNHEY and CDR2 is SVGAGI. This CDR3 is built from 12 residues. V lost 6 bases and J 6 bases, leaving 9 bases between the germline ends. In DNA, the CDR3 is TGTGCCAGCAGAGCTTTAGCAAACATTCAGTACTTC. As protein: CASRALANIQYF.

The V gene is TRBV5-6, the J gene TRBJ1-1; D unresolved. Germline V gives CDR1 SGHDT, CDR2 YYEEEE. The CDR3 is 14 amino acids. Trimming stripped 1 base from V and 4 bases from J, with 11 bases between. CDR3 in amino acids: CASSLLEGGTEAFF. The CDR3 DNA sequence: TGTGCCAGCAGCTTGCTGGAGGGTGGCACTGAAGCTTTCTTT.

The genes are TRBV23-1 and TRBJ1-6; TRBD1 agrees at 9 bases. TRBV23-1 is sorted into the ORF group, with uncertain function. V trimming: 0 bases; J trimming: 13 bases; junction bases outside the gene matches: 13. There are 17 residues in the CDR3. CDR3 region: CASSQSTTGTGLCPLHF. CDR3 in DNA: TGCGCCAGCAGTCAATCGACGACCGGGACAGGGTTATGTCCCCTCCACTTT.

This chain connects TRBV7-8 to TRBJ2-7; 10 bases align to TRBD1. From germline, CDR1 is SGHVS and CDR2 FQNEAQ. The CDR3 has 16 residues. After removal of 1 base from V and 4 bases from J, the junction contained 7 bases not matched to a gene. The CDR3 coding sequence is TGTGCCAGCAGCTTAGAATCCGGACAGGGGGTTTACGAGCAGTACTTC. Protein: CASSLESGQGVYEQYF.

The sample holds one count of this clone. The chain carries TRBV4-2 and TRBJ1-4, with 9 bases matching TRBD1. Germline CDR1 LGHNA, CDR2 YNFKEQ. V lost 2 bases to trimming and J lost 8 bases; unmatched junction nucleotides: 6. The CDR3 loop spans 15 amino acids. The CDR3 reads CASSQTGTGREKLFF. CDR3 in DNA: TGTGCCAGCAGCCAAACGGGGACAGGGCGCGAAAAACTGTTTTTT.

This clone was seen a few times. The chain couples TRBV2 to TRBJ1-2, with 7 bases that match TRBD1. V gave up 3 bases and J gave up 4 bases; unmatched junction bases: 5. The germline CDR1 and CDR2 sequences are SNHLY and FYNNEI. The CDR3 length is 14 residues. The CDR3 region is CASSETGLGYGYTF. CDR3 DNA sequence: TGTGCCAGCAGTGAGACAGGGCTGGGCTATGGCTACACCTTC.

There are a few counts of this clone. CDR3 region: CASSRANTEAFF. CDR3 sequence (DNA): TGTGCCAGCAGCCGAGCTAACACTGAAGCTTTCTTT. This sequence joins TRBV7-3 and TRBJ1-1; no clear D. The CDR3 runs to 12 residues. V lost 5 bases to trimming and J lost 2 bases, with 6 bases between them. Germline V lookup: CDR1 SGHTA, CDR2 FQGTGA.

This CDR3 is CASNDRDRAVGELFF. The CDR3 region has the DNA TGTGCCAGCAACGACCGGGACAGGGCGGTCGGGGAGCTGTTTTTT. The chain has TRBV28 and TRBJ2-2, with 9 bases that match TRBD1. V shed 7 bases, J shed 7 bases, and the junction held 10 bases outside the gene matches. Germline V gives CDR1 MDHEN, CDR2 SYDVKM. The CDR3 covers 15 residues.

The chain recombines TRBV6-4 with TRBJ2-5; 11 nucleotides line up with TRBD2. Losses at the gene ends were 0 bases for V and 4 bases for J; bases not matched to a gene: 7. Germline CDR1 MRHNA, CDR2 SNTAGT. The CDR3 covers 17 residues. The CDR3 nucleotides are TGTGCCAGCAGTGACTCTCGGCTAGCGGGAGGCCGAGAGACCCAGTACTTC. Translated, it gives CASSDSRLAGGRETQYF.

This clone was observed once. The gene calls are TRBV11-2 and TRBJ2-1, with a tentative D call TRBD2 (6 bases). The CDR3 length is 16 residues. Germline CDR1 SGHAT, CDR2 FQNNGV. Trimming cost V 1 base and J 9 bases, with 19 bases left between them. The CDR3 loop is CASSLGGTPGLSEQFF. In DNA form, the CDR3 reads TGTGCCAGCAGCTTAGGCGGGACCCCTGGCCTTTCTGAGCAGTTCTTC.

As DNA, the CDR3 is TGTGCCAGCAGCTTGGTAGCGGGGGGACAGGAGACCCAGTACTTC. It encodes CASSLVAGGQETQYF. The chain couples TRBV5-4 to TRBJ2-5; 10 nucleotides agree with TRBD2. The CDR3 has 15 residues. CDR1 is SGHNT and CDR2 is YYREEE in the germline V gene (reference sequence). Trimming took 0 bases from V and 5 from J; bases not matched to a gene: 4.

V is TRBV21-1 and J is TRBJ2-3; the table's D call TRBD1 went unverified against the DNA. TRBV21-1 is deemed a pseudogene. The CDR3 totals 20 residues. The CDR3 nucleotides read TGTGCCAGCAGCAAGAGAGGGAGGACAGGGCTCTCCCCCGACACAGATACGCAGTATTTT. This gives the protein CASSKRGRTGLSPDTDTQYF.

The rearrangement joins TRBV11-3 to TRBJ2-3; 11 bases match TRBD2. The CDR3 runs to 14 residues. Germline-derived CDR1 and CDR2 are SGHNT and YENEEA. Trimming took 5 bases from V and 6 from J; bases not matched to a gene: 4. CDR3 sequence (DNA): TGTGCCAGCAGCATTAGCGGGGGGGTTGATACGCAGTATTTT. Protein sequence: CASSISGGVDTQYF.

This rearrangement joins TRBV5-1 to TRBJ2-5; D is perhaps TRBD2 (5 bases). Looked up from germline, CDR1 is SGHRS and CDR2 is YFSETQ. This CDR3 is built from 13 residues. Trimming removed 5 bases at V and 3 bases at J, with 11 bases between. The CDR3 sequence is CASSLREKETQYF. CDR3 sequence (DNA): TGCGCCAGCAGTCTCCGGGAAAAAGAGACCCAGTACTTC.

The chain employs TRBV29-1 and TRBJ1-2, with no clear D. The CDR3 sequence is 11 residues long. Per the germline V gene, CDR1 is SQVTM and CDR2 is ANQGSEA. Trimming took 6 bases from V and 3 from J, leaving 8 bases between them. CDR3 nucleotide sequence: TGCAGCGTCGACACAGACTATGGCTACACCTTC. This translates into CSVDTDYGYTF.

The genes are TRBV2 and TRBJ1-1, with no clear D. Germline CDR1 SNHLY, CDR2 FYNNEI. The V and J ends lost 2 bases and 4 bases respectively, with 11 bases between them. The CDR3 sequence is 14 residues long. This chain's CDR3 is CASSELVAATEAFF. CDR3 DNA sequence: TGTGCCAGCAGTGAACTGGTAGCAGCCACTGAAGCTTTCTTT.

The CDR3 sequence is CASSIWGPVLYGYTF. The CDR3 region has the DNA TGTGCCAGTAGTATATGGGGGCCAGTCCTTTATGGCTACACCTTC. The chain joins TRBV19 to TRBJ1-2; D is perhaps TRBD1 (6 bases). This CDR3 spans 15 amino acids. The V end lost 2 bases, the J end lost 5 bases, and 15 bases lay between the germline ends. Germline-derived CDR1 and CDR2 are LNHDA and SQIVND (reference sequence). The complete variable domain, with remaining parts taken from reference TRBV19 and TRBJ1-2, reads DGGITQSPKYLFRKEGQNVTLSCEQNLNHDAMYWYRQDPGQGLRLIYYSQIVNDFQKGDIAEGYSVSREKKESFPLTVTSAQKNPTAFYLCASSIWGPVLYGYTFGSGTRLTVV.